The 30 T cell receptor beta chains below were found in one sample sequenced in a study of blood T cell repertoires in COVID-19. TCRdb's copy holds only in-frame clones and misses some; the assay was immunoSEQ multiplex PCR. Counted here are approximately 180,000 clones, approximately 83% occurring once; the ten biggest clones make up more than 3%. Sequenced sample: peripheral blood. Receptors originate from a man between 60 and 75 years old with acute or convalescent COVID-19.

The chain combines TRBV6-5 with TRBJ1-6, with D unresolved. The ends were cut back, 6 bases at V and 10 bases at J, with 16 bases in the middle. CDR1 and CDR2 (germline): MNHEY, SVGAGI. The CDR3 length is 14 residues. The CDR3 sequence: CASRPPGGASPLHF. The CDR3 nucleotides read TGTGCCAGCAGACCCCCAGGTGGCGCGTCACCCCTCCACTTT.

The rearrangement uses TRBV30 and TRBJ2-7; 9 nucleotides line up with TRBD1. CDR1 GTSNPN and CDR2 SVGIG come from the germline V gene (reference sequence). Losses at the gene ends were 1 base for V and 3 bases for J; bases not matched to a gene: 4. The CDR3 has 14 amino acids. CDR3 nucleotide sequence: TGTGCCTGGAGTGGGACAGGGGTATTCTACGAGCAGTACTTC. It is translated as CAWSGTGVFYEQYF.

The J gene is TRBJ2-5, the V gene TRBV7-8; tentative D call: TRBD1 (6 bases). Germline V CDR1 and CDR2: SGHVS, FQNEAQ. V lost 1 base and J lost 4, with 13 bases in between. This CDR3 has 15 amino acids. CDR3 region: CASSLVQGLRETQYF. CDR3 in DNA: TGTGCCAGCAGCTTAGTTCAGGGGCTTCGAGAGACCCAGTACTTC.

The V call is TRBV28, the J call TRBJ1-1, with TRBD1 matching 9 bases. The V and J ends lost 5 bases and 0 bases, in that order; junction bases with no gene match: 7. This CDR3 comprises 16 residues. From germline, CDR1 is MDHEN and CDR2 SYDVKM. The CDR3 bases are TGTGCCAGCAGTCGGGACAGGGCCCCCATGAACACTGAAGCTTTCTTT. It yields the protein CASSRDRAPMNTEAFF.

CDR3 loop: CASSRQGADEAFF. The CDR3 region has the DNA TGTGCCAGCAGTCGGCAGGGGGCGGATGAAGCTTTCTTT. The rearrangement joins TRBV2 to TRBJ1-1; 8 bases are a match to TRBD1. Losses at the gene ends were 5 bases for V and 7 bases for J; bases not matched to a gene: 6. The CDR3 has 13 residues. From germline, CDR1 is SNHLY and CDR2 FYNNEI.

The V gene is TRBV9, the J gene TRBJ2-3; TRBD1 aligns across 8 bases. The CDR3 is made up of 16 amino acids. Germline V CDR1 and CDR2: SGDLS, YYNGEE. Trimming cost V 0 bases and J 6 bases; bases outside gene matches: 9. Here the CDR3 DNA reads TGTGCCAGCAGCGTAGCTACAGGGGGGCCGCGGGATACGCAGTATTTT. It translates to CASSVATGGPRDTQYF.

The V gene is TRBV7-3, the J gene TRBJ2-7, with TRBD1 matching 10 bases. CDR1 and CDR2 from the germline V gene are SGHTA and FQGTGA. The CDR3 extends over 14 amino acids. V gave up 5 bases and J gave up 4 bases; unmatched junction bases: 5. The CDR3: CASSPDRGSYEQYF. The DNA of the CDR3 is TGTGCCAGCAGCCCGGACAGGGGGTCGTACGAGCAGTACTTC.

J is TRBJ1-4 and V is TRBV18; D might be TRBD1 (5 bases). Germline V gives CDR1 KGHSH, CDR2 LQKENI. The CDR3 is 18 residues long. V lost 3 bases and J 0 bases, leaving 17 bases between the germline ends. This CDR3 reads CASSPFTGVWATNEKLFF. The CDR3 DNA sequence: TGTGCCAGCTCACCCTTTACGGGGGTTTGGGCAACTAATGAAAAACTGTTTTTT.

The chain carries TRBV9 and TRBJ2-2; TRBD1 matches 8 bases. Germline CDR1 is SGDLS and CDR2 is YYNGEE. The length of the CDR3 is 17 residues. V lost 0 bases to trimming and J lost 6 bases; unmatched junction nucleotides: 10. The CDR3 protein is CASSVVPGGGLAGELFF. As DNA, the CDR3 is TGTGCCAGCAGCGTAGTTCCAGGGGGCGGCCTGGCCGGGGAGCTGTTTTTT.

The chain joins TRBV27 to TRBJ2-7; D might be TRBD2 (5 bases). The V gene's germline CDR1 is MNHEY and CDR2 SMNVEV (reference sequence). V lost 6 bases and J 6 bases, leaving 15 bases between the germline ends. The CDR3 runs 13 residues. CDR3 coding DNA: TGTGCCAGCAGCGAGCTAGCCCGTCCCGAGCAGTACTTC. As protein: CASSELARPEQYF.

Written as DNA, the CDR3 is TGTGCCACAAGACAGGGTTCTGGGGCCAACGTCCTGACTTTC. Translating it yields CATRQGSGANVLTF. This sequence joins TRBV19 and TRBJ2-6, with 7 positions matching TRBD1. The germline gives CDR1 LNHDA, CDR2 SQIVND (reference sequence). The trim removed 10 bases at V and 1 base at J, leaving 4 bases unmatched. The CDR3 runs to 14 residues. Full variable domain (outside the CDR3, taken from reference TRBV19 and TRBJ2-6): DGGITQSPKYLFRKEGQNVTLSCEQNLNHDAMYWYRQDPGQGLRLIYYSQIVNDFQKGDIAEGYSVSREKKESFPLTVTSAQKNPTAFYLCATRQGSGANVLTFGAGSRLTVL.

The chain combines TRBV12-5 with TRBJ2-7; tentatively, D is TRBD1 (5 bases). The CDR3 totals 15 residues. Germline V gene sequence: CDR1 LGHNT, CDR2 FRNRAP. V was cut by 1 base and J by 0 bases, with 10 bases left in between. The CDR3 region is CASGLGLDISYEQYF. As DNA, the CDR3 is TGTGCTAGTGGTTTGGGGCTGGACATCTCCTACGAGCAGTACTTC. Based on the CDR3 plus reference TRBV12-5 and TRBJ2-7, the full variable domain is DARVTQTPRHKVTEMGQEVTMRCQPILGHNTVFWYRQTMMQGLELLAYFRNRAPLDDSGMPKDRFSAEMPDATLATLKIQPSEPRDSAVYFCASGLGLDISYEQYFGPGTRLTVT.

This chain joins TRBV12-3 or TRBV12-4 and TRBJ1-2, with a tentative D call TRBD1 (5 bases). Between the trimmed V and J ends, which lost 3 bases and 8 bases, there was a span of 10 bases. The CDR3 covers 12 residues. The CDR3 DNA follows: TGTGCCAGCAGTTTGGCGTGGGGCGGCTACACCTTC. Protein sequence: CASSLAWGGYTF.

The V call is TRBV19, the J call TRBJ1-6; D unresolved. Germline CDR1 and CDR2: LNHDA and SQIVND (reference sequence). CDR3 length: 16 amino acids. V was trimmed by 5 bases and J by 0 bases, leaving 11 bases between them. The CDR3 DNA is TGTGCCAGTAGTGGCCTGGGGAGCTCCTATAATTCACCCCTCCACTTT. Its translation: CASSGLGSSYNSPLHF.

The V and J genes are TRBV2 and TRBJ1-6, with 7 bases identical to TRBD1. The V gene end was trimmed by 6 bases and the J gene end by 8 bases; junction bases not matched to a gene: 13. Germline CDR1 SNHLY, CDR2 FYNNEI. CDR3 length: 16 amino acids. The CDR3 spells CASSQSLTGFHSPLHF. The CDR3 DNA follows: TGTGCCAGCAGCCAATCCTTGACAGGGTTCCATTCACCCCTCCACTTT.

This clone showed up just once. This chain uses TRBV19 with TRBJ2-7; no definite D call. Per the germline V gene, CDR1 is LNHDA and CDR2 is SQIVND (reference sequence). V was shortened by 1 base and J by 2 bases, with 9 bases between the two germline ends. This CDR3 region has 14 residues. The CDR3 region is CASSIGGGPYEQYF. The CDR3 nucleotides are TGTGCCAGTAGTATAGGAGGTGGCCCCTACGAGCAGTACTTC.

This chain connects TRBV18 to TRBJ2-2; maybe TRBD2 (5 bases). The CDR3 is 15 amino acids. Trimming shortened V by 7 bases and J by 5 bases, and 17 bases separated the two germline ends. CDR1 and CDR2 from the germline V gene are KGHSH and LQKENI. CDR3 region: CASYGDSRGTGELFF. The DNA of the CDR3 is TGTGCCAGCTACGGCGACTCAAGAGGGACCGGGGAGCTGTTTTTT.

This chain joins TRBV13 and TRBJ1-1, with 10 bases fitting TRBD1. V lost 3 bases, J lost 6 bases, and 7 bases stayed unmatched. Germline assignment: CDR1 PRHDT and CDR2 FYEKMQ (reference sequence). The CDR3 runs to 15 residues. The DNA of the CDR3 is TGTGCCAGCAGCTTGGCCGGGACAGGGGTCTCTGAAGCTTTCTTT. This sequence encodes CASSLAGTGVSEAFF. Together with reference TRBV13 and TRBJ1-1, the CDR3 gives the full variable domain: AAGVIQSPRHLIKEKRETATLKCYPIPRHDTVYWYQQGPGQDPQFLISFYEKMQSDKGSIPDRFSAQQFSDYHSELNMSSLELGDSALYFCASSLAGTGVSEAFFGQGTRLTVV.

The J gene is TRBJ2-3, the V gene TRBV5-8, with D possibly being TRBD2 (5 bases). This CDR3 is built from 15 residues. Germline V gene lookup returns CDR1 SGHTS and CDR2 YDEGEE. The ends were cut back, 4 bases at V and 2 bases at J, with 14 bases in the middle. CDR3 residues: CASSTRAGLTDTQYF. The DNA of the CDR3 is TGTGCCAGCAGCACTAGGGCAGGCCTCACAGATACGCAGTATTTT.

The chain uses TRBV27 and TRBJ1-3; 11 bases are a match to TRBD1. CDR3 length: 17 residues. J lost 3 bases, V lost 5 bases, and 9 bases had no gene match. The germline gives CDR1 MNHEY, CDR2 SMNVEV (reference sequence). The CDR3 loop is CASSHGGQGASGNTIYF. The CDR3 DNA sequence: TGTGCCAGCAGTCATGGTGGACAGGGGGCGAGTGGAAACACCATATATTTT.

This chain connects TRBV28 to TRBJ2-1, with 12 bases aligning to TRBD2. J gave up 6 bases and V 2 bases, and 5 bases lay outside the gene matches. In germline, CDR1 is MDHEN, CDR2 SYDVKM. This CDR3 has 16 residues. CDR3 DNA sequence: TGTGCCAGCAGTTTAGGGGCTAGCGGGAGGGTCAATGAGCAGTTCTTC. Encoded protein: CASSLGASGRVNEQFF. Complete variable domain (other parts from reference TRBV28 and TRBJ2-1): DVKVTQSSRYLVKRTGEKVFLECVQDMDHENMFWYRQDPGLGLRLIYFSYDVKMKEKGDIPEGYSVSREKKERFSLILESASTNQTSMYLCASSLGASGRVNEQFFGPGTRLTVL.

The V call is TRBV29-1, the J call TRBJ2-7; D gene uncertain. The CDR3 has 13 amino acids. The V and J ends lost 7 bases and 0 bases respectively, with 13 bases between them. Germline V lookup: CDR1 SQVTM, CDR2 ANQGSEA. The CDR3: CSAPRSPSYEQYF. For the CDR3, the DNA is TGCAGCGCCCCAAGGAGCCCCTCCTACGAGCAGTACTTC.

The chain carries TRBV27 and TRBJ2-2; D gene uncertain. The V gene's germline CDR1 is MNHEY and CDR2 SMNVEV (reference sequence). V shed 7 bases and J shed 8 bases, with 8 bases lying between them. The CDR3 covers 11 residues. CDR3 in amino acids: CASINGGELFF. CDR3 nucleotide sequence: TGTGCCAGCATCAACGGGGGGGAGCTGTTTTTT.

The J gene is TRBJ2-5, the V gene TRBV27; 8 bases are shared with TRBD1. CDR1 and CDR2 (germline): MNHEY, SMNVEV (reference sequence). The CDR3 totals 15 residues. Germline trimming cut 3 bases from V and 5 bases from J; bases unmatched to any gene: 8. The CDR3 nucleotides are TGTGCCAGCAGTTTGAGAGACAGGGGCGGGGAGACCCAGTACTTC. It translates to CASSLRDRGGETQYF.

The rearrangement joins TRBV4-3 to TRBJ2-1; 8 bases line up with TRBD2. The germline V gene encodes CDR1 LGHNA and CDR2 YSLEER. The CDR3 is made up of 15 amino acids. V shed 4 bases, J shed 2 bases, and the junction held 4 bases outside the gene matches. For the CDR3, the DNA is TGCGCCAGCAGCCTTCAGCGGGAGCCCTACAATGAGCAGTTCTTC. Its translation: CASSLQREPYNEQFF.

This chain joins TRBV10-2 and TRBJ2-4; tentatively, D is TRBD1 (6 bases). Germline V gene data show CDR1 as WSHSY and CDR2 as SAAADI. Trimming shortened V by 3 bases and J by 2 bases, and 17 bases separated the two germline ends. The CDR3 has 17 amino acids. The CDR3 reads CASSDPGQTPTKNIQYF. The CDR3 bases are TGCGCCAGCAGTGACCCGGGACAAACACCAACCAAAAACATTCAGTACTTC.

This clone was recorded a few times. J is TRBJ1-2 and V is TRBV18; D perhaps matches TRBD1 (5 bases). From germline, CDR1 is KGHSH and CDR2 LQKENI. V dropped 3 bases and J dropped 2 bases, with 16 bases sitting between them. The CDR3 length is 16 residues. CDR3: CASSPDIWGINYGYTF. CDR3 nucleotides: TGTGCCAGCTCACCGGACATATGGGGTATCAACTATGGCTACACCTTC.

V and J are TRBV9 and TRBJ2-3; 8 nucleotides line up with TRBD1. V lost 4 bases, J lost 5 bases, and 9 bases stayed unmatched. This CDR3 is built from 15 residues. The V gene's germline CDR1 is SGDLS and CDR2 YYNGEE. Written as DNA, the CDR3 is TGTGCCAGCAGCCCAGGACAGGGTCAGCGAGATACGCAGTATTTT. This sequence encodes CASSPGQGQRDTQYF.

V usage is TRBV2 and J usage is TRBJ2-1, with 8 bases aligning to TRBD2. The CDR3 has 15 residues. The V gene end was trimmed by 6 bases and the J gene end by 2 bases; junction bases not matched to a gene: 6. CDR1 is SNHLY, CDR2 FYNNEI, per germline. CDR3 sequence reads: CASSASGSPYNEQFF. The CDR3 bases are TGTGCCAGCAGCGCGAGCGGGAGTCCCTACAATGAGCAGTTCTTC.

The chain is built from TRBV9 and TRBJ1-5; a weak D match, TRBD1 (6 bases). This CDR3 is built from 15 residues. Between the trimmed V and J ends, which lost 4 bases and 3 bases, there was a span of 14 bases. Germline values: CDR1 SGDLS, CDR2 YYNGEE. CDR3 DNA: TGTGCCAGCAGCCCGAGGGGGTTATACAATCAGCCCCAGCATTTT. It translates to CASSPRGLYNQPQHF.